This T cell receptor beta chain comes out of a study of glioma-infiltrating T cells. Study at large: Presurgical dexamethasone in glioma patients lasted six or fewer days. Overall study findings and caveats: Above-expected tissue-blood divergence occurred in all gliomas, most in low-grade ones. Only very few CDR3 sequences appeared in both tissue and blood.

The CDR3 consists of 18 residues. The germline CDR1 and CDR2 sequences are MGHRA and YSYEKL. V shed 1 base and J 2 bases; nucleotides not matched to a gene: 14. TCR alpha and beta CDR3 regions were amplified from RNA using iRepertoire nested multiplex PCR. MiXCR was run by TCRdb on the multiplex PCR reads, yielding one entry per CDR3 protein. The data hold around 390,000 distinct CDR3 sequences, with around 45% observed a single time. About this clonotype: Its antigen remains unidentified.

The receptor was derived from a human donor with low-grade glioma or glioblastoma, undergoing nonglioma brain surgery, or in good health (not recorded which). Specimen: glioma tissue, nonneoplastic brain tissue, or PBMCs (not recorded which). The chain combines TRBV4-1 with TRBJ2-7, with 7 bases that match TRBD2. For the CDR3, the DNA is TGCGCCAGCAGCCAAGGCCTCCCCCGCGCTAGCGGAACCTACGAGCAGTACTTC. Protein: CASSQGLPRASGTYEQYF.